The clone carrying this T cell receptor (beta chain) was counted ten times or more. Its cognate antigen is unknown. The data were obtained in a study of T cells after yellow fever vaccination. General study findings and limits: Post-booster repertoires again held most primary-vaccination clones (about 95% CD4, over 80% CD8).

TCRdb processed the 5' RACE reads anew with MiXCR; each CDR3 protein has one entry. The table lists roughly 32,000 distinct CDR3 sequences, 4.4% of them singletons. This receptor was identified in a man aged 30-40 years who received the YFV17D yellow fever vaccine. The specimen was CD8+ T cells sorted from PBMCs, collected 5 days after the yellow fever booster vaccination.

The CDR3 spells CASSLASGQGTQYF. The CDR3 DNA sequence: TGTGCCAGCAGCTTGGCTAGCGGCCAGGGGACCCAGTACTTC. The rearrangement links TRBV7-9 to TRBJ2-5; TRBD2 matches at 7 bases. This CDR3 region has 14 residues. Germline CDR1 SEHNR, CDR2 FQNEAQ (reference sequence). The junction had 8 bases not matched to a gene; V was cut back by 3 bases and J by 7 bases. Full variable domain (remainder filled in from reference TRBV7-9 and TRBJ2-5): DTGVSQNPRHKITKRGQNVTFRCDPISEHNRLYWYRQTLGQGPEFLTYFQNEAQLEKSRLLSDRFSAERPKGSFSTLEIQRTEQGDSAMYLCASSLASGQGTQYFGPGTRLLVL.